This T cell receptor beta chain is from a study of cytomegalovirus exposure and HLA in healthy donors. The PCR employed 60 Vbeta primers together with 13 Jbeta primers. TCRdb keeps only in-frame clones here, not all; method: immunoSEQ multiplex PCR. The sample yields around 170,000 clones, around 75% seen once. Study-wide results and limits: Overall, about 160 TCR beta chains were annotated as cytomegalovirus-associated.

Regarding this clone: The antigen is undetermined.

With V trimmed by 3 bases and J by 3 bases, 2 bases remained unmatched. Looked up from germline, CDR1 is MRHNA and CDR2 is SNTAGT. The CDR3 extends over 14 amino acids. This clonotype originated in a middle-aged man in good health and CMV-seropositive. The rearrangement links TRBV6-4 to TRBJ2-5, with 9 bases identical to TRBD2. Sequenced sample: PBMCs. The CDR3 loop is CASSERGGEETQYF. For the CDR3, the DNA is TGTGCCAGCAGTGAGCGGGGGGGAGAAGAGACCCAGTACTTC.